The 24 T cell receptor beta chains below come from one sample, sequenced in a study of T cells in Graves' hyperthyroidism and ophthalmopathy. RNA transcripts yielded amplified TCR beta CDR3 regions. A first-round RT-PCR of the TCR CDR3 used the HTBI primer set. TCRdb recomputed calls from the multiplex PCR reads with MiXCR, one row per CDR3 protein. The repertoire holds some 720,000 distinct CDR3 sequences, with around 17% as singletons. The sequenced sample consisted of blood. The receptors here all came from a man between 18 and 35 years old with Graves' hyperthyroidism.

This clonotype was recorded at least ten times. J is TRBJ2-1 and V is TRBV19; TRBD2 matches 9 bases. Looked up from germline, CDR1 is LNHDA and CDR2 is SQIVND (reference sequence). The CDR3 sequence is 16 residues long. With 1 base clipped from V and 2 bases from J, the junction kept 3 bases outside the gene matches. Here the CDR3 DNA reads TGTGCCAGTAGTATAGGTAGCGGGGGTGCCTACAATGAGCAGTTCTTC. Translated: CASSIGSGGAYNEQFF.

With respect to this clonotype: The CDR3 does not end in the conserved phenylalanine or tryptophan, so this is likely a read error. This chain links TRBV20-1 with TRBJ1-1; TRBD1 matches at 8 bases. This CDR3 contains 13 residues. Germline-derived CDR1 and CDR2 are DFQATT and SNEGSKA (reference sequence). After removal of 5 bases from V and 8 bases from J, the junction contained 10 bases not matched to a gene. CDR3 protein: CSAGGQVVREAFL. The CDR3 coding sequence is TGCAGTGCTGGGGGACAGGTGGTCCGAGAAGCTTTCCTT.

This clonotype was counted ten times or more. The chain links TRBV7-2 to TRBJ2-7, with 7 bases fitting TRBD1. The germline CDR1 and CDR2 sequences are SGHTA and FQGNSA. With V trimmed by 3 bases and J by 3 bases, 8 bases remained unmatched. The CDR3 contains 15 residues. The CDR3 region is CASSLAGTAIYEQYF. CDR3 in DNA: TGTGCCAGCAGCTTGGCCGGGACAGCGATCTACGAGCAGTACTTC.

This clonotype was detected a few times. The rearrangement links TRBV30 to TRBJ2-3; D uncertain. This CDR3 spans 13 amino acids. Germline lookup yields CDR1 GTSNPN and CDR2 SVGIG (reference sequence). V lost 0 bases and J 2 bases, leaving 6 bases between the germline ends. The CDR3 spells CAWSVSATDTQYF. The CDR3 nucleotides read TGTGCCTGGAGTGTTTCCGCCACAGATACGCAGTATTTT.

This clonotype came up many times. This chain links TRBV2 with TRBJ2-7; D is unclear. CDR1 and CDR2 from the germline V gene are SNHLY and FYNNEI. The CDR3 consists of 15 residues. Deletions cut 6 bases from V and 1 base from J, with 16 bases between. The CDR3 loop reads CASRGQTHSSYEQYF. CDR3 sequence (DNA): TGTGCCAGCAGGGGTCAGACCCATAGTTCCTACGAGCAGTACTTC. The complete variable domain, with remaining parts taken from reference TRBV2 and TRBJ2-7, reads EPEVTQTPSHQVTQMGQEVILRCVPISNHLYFYWYRQILGQKVEFLVSFYNNEISEKSEIFDDQFSVERPDGSNFTLKIRSTKLEDSAMYFCASRGQTHSSYEQYFGPGTRLTVT.

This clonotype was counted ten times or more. The CDR3 region is CASKQREASGEQFF. The CDR3 DNA follows: TGTGCCAGCAAGCAGCGGGAGGCCAGCGGAGAGCAGTTCTTC. The chain is built from TRBV12-3 or TRBV12-4 and TRBJ2-1; TRBD2 matches 9 bases. Unmatched junction bases numbered 11, after V lost 7 bases and J lost 10 bases. The length of the CDR3 is 14 residues.

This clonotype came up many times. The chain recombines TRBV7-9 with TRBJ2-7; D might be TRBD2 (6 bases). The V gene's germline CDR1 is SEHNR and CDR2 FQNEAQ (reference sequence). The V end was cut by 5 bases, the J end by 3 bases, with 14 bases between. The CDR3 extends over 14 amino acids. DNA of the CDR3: TGTGCCAGCAGCACCGGGACTCACTTCTACGAGCAGTACTTC. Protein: CASSTGTHFYEQYF.

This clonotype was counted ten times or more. CDR3 sequence reads: CSARIREWTTEAFF. Here the CDR3 DNA reads TGCAGTGCTAGAATCAGGGAGTGGACCACTGAAGCTTTCTTT. The V call is TRBV20-1, the J call TRBJ1-1; possibly TRBD1 for D (5 bases). This CDR3 is built from 14 residues. V was cut by 2 bases and J by 4 bases, with 14 bases left in between. The germline CDR1 and CDR2 sequences are DFQATT and SNEGSKA (reference sequence).

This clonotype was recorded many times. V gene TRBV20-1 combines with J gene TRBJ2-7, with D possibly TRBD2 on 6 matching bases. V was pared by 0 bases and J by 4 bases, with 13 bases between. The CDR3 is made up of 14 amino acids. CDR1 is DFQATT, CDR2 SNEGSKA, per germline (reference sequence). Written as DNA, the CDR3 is TGCAGTGCTAGAGATCGGGAGCAGTATTACGAGCAGTACTTC. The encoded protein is CSARDREQYYEQYF.

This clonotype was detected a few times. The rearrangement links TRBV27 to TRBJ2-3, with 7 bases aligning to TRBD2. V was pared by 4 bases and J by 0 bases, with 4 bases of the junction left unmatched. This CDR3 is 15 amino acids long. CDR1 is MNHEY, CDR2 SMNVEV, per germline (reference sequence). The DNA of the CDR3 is TGTGCCAGCAGTTATAGCGGGCCTAGCACAGATACGCAGTATTTT. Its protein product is CASSYSGPSTDTQYF.

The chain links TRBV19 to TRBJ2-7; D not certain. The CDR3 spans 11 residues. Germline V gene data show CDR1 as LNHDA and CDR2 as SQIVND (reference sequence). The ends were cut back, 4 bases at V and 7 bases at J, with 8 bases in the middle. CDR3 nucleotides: TGTGCCAGTAGTAATCGTGGGGAGCAGTACTTC. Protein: CASSNRGEQYF.

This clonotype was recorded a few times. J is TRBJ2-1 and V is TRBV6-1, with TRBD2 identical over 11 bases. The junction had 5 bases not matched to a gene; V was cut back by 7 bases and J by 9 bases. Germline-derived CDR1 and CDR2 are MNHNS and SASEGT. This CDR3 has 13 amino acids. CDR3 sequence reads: CASINSGRGEQFF. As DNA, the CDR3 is TGTGCCAGCATCAATAGCGGGAGGGGTGAGCAGTTCTTC.

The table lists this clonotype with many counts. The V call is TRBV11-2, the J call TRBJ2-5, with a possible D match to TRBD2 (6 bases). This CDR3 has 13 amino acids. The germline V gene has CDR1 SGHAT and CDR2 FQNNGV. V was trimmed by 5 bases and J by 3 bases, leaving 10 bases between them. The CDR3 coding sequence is TGTGCCAGCAGCGCCCGACTAGAAGAGACCCAGTACTTC. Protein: CASSARLEETQYF.

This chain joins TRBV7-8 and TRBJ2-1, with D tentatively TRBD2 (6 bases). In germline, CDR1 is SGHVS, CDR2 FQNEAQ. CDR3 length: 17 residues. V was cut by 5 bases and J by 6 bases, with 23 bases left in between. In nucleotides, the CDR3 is TGTGCCAGCAGCCCGACCCGGCGGGAAATTACGGGCAATGAGCAGTTCTTC. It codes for CASSPTRREITGNEQFF.

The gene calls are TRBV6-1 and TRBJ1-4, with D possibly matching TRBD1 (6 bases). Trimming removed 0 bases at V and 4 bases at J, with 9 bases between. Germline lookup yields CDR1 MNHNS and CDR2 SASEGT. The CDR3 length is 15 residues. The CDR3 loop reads CASSEAGQINEKLFF. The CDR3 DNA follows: TGTGCCAGCAGTGAAGCAGGACAGATTAATGAAAAACTGTTTTTT.

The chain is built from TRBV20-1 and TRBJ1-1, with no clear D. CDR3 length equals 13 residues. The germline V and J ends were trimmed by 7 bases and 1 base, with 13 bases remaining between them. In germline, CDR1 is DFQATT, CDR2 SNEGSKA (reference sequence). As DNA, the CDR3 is TGCAGTGGGGCCGGAATTTGGAACACTGAAGCTTTCTTT. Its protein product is CSGAGIWNTEAFF.

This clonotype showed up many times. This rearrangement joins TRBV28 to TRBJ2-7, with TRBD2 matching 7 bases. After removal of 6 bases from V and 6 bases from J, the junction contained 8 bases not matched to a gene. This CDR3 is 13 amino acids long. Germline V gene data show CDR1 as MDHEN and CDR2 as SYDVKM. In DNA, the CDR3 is TGTGCCAGCAGCTCCACCTGGGGGGGCGAGCAGTACTTC. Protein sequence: CASSSTWGGEQYF.

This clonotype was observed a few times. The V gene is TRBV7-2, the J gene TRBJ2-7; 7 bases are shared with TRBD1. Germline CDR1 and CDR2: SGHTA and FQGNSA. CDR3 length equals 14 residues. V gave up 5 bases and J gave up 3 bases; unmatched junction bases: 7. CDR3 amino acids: CASSPGTEVYEQYF. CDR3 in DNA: TGTGCCAGCAGCCCCGGGACAGAGGTCTACGAGCAGTACTTC.

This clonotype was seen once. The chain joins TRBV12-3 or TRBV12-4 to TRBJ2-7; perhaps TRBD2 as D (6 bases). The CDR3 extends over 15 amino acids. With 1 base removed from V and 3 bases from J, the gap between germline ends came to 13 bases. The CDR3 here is CASSLGAGLNYEQYF. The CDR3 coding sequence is TGTGCCAGCAGTTTAGGAGCGGGCCTTAACTACGAGCAGTACTTC.

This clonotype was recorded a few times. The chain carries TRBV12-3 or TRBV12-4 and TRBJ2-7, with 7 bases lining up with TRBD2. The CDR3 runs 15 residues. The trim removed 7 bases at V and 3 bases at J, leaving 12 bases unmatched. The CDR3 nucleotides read TGTGCCAGCAACCTGGGGGGGGGACCTCTCTACGAGCAGTACTTC. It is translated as CASNLGGGPLYEQYF.

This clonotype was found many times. The CDR3 nucleotides read TGTGCCAGCAGTTCGCCTGACAGGGGGCACGAGCAGTACTTC. Translated: CASSSPDRGHEQYF. The V and J genes are TRBV28 and TRBJ2-7; 10 nucleotides align to TRBD1. Per germline, CDR1 MDHEN and CDR2 SYDVKM. The CDR3 spans 14 residues. V was clipped by 4 bases and J by 5 bases; unmatched bases: 5. Full variable domain (remainder filled in from reference TRBV28 and TRBJ2-7): DVKVTQSSRYLVKRTGEKVFLECVQDMDHENMFWYRQDPGLGLRLIYFSYDVKMKEKGDIPEGYSVSREKKERFSLILESASTNQTSMYLCASSSPDRGHEQYFGPGTRLTVT.

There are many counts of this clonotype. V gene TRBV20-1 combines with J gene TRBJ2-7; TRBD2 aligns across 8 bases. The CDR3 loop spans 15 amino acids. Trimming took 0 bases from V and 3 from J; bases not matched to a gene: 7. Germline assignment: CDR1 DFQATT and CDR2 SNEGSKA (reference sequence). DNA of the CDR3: TGCAGTGCTAGAGATCAGGGACTAGGACACTACGAGCAGTACTTC. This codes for CSARDQGLGHYEQYF.

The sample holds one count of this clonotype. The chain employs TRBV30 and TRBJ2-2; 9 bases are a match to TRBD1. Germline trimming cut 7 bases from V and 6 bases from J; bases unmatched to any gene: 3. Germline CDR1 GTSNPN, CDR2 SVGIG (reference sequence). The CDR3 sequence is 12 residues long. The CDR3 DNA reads TGTGCCTTTGACAGGGGGGCCGGGGAGCTGTTTTTT. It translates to CAFDRGAGELFF.

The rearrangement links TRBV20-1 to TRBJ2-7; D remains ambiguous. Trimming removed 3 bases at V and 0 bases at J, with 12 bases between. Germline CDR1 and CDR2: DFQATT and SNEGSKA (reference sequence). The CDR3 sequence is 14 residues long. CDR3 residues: CSARHSLNSYEQYF. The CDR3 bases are TGCAGTGCTAGGCACAGTTTAAACTCCTACGAGCAGTACTTC.